The 23 T cell receptor beta chains given below trace back to one sample, sequenced in a study of blood T cell repertoires in COVID-19. Repertoires were generated with immunoSEQ multiplex PCR, while TCRdb's copy carries only in-frame clones and drops some. Of about 88,000 clones in the sample, less than 95% were seen once. Material for sequencing was peripheral blood. The receptors here all came from a man aged 18 to 35 with COVID-19, enrolled during active disease.

This clone has more than one count but fewer than ten. V usage is TRBV7-9 and J usage is TRBJ1-2, with D perhaps matching TRBD1 (5 bases). Looked up from germline, CDR1 is SEHNR and CDR2 is FQNEAQ (reference sequence). Between the trimmed V and J ends, which lost 5 bases and 3 bases, there was a span of 13 bases. The CDR3 is made up of 14 amino acids. CDR3 residues: CASSPDSLYYGYTF. The CDR3 DNA follows: TGTGCCAGCAGCCCAGACAGCCTCTACTATGGCTACACCTTC.

The table lists this clone with a count of one. The V gene is TRBV14, the J gene TRBJ2-7, with D perhaps matching TRBD1 (6 bases). This CDR3 spans 16 amino acids. The germline CDR1 and CDR2 sequences are SGHDN and FVKESK. V shed 0 bases and J shed 1 base, with 13 bases lying between them. CDR3 loop: CASSQEWGPRSYEQYF. Here the CDR3 DNA reads TGTGCCAGCAGCCAAGAGTGGGGGCCTAGGTCCTACGAGCAGTACTTC. The complete variable domain, with remaining parts taken from reference TRBV14 and TRBJ2-7, reads EAGVTQFPSHSVIEKGQTVTLRCDPISGHDNLYWYRRVMGKEIKFLLHFVKESKQDESGMPNNRFLAERTGGTYSTLKVQPAELEDSGVYFCASSQEWGPRSYEQYFGPGTRLTVT.

The CDR3 here is CASSLGRGETQYF. CDR3 nucleotides: TGTGCCAGCAGCTTAGGCAGGGGAGAGACCCAGTACTTC. The V gene is TRBV11-2, the J gene TRBJ2-5, with D tentatively TRBD1 (6 bases). This CDR3 has 13 residues. Trimming removed 1 base at V and 4 bases at J, with 7 bases between. Germline-derived CDR1 and CDR2 are SGHAT and FQNNGV.

The chain uses TRBV27 and TRBJ2-2, with 7 bases identical to TRBD2. The CDR3 extends over 15 amino acids. V lost 1 base and J lost 8; bases outside the gene matches: 7. Germline V gives CDR1 MNHEY, CDR2 SMNVEV (reference sequence). CDR3 nucleotides: TGTGCCAGCAGTTTATTCGGGACTACGAAAGGGGAGCTGTTTTTT. Translating gives CASSLFGTTKGELFF.

The chain has TRBV2 and TRBJ2-7, with a weak D call TRBD1 (6 bases). The germline gives CDR1 SNHLY, CDR2 FYNNEI. The CDR3 extends over 13 amino acids. The ends were cut back, 6 bases at V and 1 base at J, with 10 bases in the middle. As DNA, the CDR3 is TGTGCCAGCAGGGGGGACACATCCTACGAGCAGTACTTC. Translated: CASRGDTSYEQYF. Together with reference TRBV2 and TRBJ2-7, the CDR3 gives the full variable domain: EPEVTQTPSHQVTQMGQEVILRCVPISNHLYFYWYRQILGQKVEFLVSFYNNEISEKSEIFDDQFSVERPDGSNFTLKIRSTKLEDSAMYFCASRGDTSYEQYFGPGTRLTVT.

The chain carries TRBV30 and TRBJ1-6; the match to TRBD1 covers 9 bases. The CDR3 covers 14 residues. V trimming: 3 bases; J trimming: 7 bases; junction bases outside the gene matches: 4. Germline CDR1 reads GTSNPN; CDR2 reads SVGIG (reference sequence). The CDR3 is CAWRDGTGNSPLHF. Here the CDR3 DNA reads TGTGCCTGGAGGGACGGGACAGGGAATTCACCCCTCCACTTT.

The rearrangement joins TRBV6-6 to TRBJ2-5, with 9 bases matching TRBD1. V shed 0 bases, J shed 3 bases, and the junction held 5 bases outside the gene matches. The V gene's germline CDR1 is MNHNY and CDR2 SVGAGI (reference sequence). The CDR3 covers 16 residues. The CDR3 DNA reads as TGTGCCAGCAGTTACTCACCGGGACAGGGAAAAGAGACCCAGTACTTC. This gives the protein CASSYSPGQGKETQYF.

The V and J genes are TRBV5-1 and TRBJ2-7; D not certain. V gave up 0 bases and J gave up 6 bases, with 16 bases separating them. The germline gives CDR1 SGHRS, CDR2 YFSETQ. The CDR3 consists of 15 residues. CDR3 sequence: CASSLGPSSSSEQYF. As DNA, the CDR3 is TGCGCCAGCAGCTTGGGCCCCTCCTCGAGCTCCGAGCAGTACTTC.

The chain couples TRBV4-2 to TRBJ1-1, with no clear D. The CDR3 loop spans 11 amino acids. The V end was cut by 4 bases, the J end by 6 bases, with 6 bases between. Per germline, CDR1 LGHNA and CDR2 YNFKEQ. CDR3 residues: CASSRLAEAFF. CDR3 DNA: TGTGCCAGCAGCCGGCTCGCTGAAGCTTTCTTT.

This chain uses TRBV15 with TRBJ2-7, with 10 bases that match TRBD2. Germline V gene data show CDR1 as LNHNV and CDR2 as YYDKDF (reference sequence). The CDR3 has 14 residues. V was clipped by 1 base and J by 5 bases; unmatched bases: 2. CDR3 coding DNA: TGTGCCACCAGCAGAGGGGGGACTAGCGACGAGCAGTACTTC. Protein: CATSRGGTSDEQYF.

The genes are TRBV25-1 and TRBJ2-7; 10 nucleotides agree with TRBD1. Germline trimming cut 4 bases from V and 2 bases from J; bases unmatched to any gene: 8. The CDR3 covers 16 residues. CDR1 and CDR2 from the germline V gene are MGHDK and SYGVNS. The CDR3 DNA is TGTGCCAGCAGTGCTACTCGACAGGGGGCTCCCTACGAGCAGTACTTC. Encoded protein: CASSATRQGAPYEQYF.

This clone is a singleton in its sample. This rearrangement joins TRBV7-9 to TRBJ1-1; no definite D call. Germline V lookup: CDR1 SEHNR, CDR2 FQNEAQ (reference sequence). The V end was cut by 2 bases, the J end by 4 bases, with 8 bases between. This CDR3 contains 13 residues. The CDR3 nucleotides are TGTGCCAGCAGCTTAAACTTCCCCACTGAAGCTTTCTTT. Residues: CASSLNFPTEAFF. The whole variable domain, filled in from reference TRBV7-9 and TRBJ1-1, reads DTGVSQNPRHKITKRGQNVTFRCDPISEHNRLYWYRQTLGQGPEFLTYFQNEAQLEKSRLLSDRFSAERPKGSFSTLEIQRTEQGDSAMYLCASSLNFPTEAFFGQGTRLTVV.

CDR3 protein: CASSNRGWDNEQFF. CDR3 nucleotides: TGTGCCAGCAGTAACAGGGGATGGGACAATGAGCAGTTCTTC. The chain recombines TRBV28 with TRBJ2-1, with 7 nucleotides matching TRBD1. Looked up from germline, CDR1 is MDHEN and CDR2 is SYDVKM. The CDR3 spans 14 residues. With V trimmed by 5 bases and J by 5 bases, 6 bases remained unmatched.

The chain has TRBV30 and TRBJ1-6; 10 bases map to TRBD1. V lost 4 bases to trimming and J lost 8 bases; unmatched junction nucleotides: 2. The germline CDR1 and CDR2 sequences are GTSNPN and SVGIG (reference sequence). The CDR3 loop spans 13 amino acids. CDR3 in DNA: TGTGCCTGGAAAGGGACAGGGGATTCACCCCTCCACTTT. It is translated as CAWKGTGDSPLHF.

The chain couples TRBV3-1 (or the pseudogene TRBV3-2) to TRBJ1-5, with D unclear. Germline V gene data show CDR1 as LGHDT and CDR2 as YNNKEL (reference sequence). This CDR3 contains 14 residues. Trimming left V 1 base short and J 0 bases short, with 4 bases between. CDR3: CASSQGGSNQPQHF. CDR3 nucleotides: TGTGCCAGCAGCCAAGGCGGTAGCAATCAGCCCCAGCATTTT.

The V call is TRBV6-2 or TRBV6-3, the J call TRBJ1-5; 7 nucleotides agree with TRBD1. Unmatched junction bases numbered 5, after V lost 4 bases and J lost 2 bases. CDR1 is MNHEY and CDR2 is SVGEGT in the germline V gene. This CDR3 is 15 amino acids long. Here the CDR3 reads CASSLRQGGNQPQHF. In DNA form, the CDR3 reads TGTGCCAGCAGTTTAAGACAGGGAGGCAATCAGCCCCAGCATTTT.

This chain links TRBV27 with TRBJ1-6; 10 nucleotides match TRBD1. This CDR3 comprises 16 residues. The germline gives CDR1 MNHEY, CDR2 SMNVEV (reference sequence). V lost 3 bases to trimming and J lost 7 bases; unmatched junction nucleotides: 6. CDR3 residues: CASSLYGTGVNSPLHF. Written as DNA, the CDR3 is TGTGCCAGCAGTTTGTATGGGACAGGGGTAAATTCACCCCTCCACTTT.

The genes are TRBV28 and TRBJ1-6; D gene uncertain. The V gene lost 5 bases and the J gene lost 9 bases, with 14 bases spanning the gap. CDR3 length equals 14 residues. CDR1 and CDR2 from the germline V gene are MDHEN and SYDVKM. CDR3 nucleotide sequence: TGTGCCAGCAGTCCCCTAGCCCCGTTTTCACCCCTCCACTTT. Its protein is CASSPLAPFSPLHF.

The chain links TRBV11-1 to TRBJ2-7; possibly TRBD2 for D (5 bases). The CDR3 covers 15 residues. In germline, CDR1 is SGHAT, CDR2 FQDESV (reference sequence). V was trimmed by 5 bases and J by 2 bases, leaving 16 bases between them. CDR3 nucleotide sequence: TGTGCCAGCAGCCAATACCCCCGGGGTACCTACGAGCAGTACTTC. This gives the protein CASSQYPRGTYEQYF. Filled out from reference TRBV11-1 and TRBJ2-7, the complete variable domain reads EAEVAQSPRYKITEKSQAVAFWCDPISGHATLYWYRQILGQGPELLVQFQDESVVDDSQLPKDRFSAERLKGVDSTLKIQPAELGDSAMYLCASSQYPRGTYEQYFGPGTRLTVT.

The chain employs TRBV12-3 or TRBV12-4 and TRBJ2-2; possible D gene TRBD1, 5 bases. V was cut by 8 bases and J by 9 bases, with 7 bases left in between. This CDR3 is built from 10 residues. The CDR3 DNA sequence: TGTGCCAGCCAGGGTAGGGAGCTGTTTTTT. Translating gives CASQGRELFF.

The V and J genes are TRBV6-5 and TRBJ2-5; D ambiguous. The CDR3 length is 12 residues. Deletions cut 2 bases from V and 3 bases from J, with 4 bases between. Germline V CDR1 and CDR2: MNHEY, SVGAGI. CDR3 protein: CASSYREETQYF. CDR3 coding DNA: TGTGCCAGCAGTTACCGCGAAGAGACCCAGTACTTC.

The chain joins TRBV4-3 to TRBJ2-1; tentatively, D is TRBD2 (7 bases). Germline CDR1 and CDR2: LGHNA and YSLEER. CDR3 size: 19 residues. V was clipped by 0 bases and J by 5 bases, with 23 bases between them. Here the CDR3 reads CASSQDRRGLGEGDNEQFF. The CDR3 DNA reads as TGCGCCAGCAGCCAAGATCGAAGAGGGTTGGGGGAGGGGGACAATGAGCAGTTCTTC.

The chain employs TRBV3-1 (or the pseudogene TRBV3-2) and TRBJ2-5; 14 bases map to TRBD2. Germline lookup yields CDR1 LGHDT and CDR2 YNNKEL (reference sequence). J was trimmed by 1 base and V by 6 bases; bases with no gene match: 1. CDR3 length: 15 residues. In DNA, the CDR3 is TGTGCCAGCAGTGGGACTAGCGGGAGCCAAGAGACCCAGTACTTC. Encoded protein: CASSGTSGSQETQYF.